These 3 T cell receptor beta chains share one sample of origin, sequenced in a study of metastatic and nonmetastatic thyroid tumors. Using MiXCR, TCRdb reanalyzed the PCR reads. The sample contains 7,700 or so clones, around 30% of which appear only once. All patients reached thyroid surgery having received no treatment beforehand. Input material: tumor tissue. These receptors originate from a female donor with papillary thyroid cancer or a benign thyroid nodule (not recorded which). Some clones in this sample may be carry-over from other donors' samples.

CDR3: CASSDTGYEQYF. The DNA of the CDR3 is TGTGCCAGCAGTGATACAGGGTACGAGCAGTACTTC. The rearrangement joins TRBV2 to TRBJ2-7, with D tentatively TRBD1 (6 bases). CDR3 length: 12 amino acids. Deletions cut 3 bases from V and 4 bases from J, with 7 bases between. CDR1 and CDR2 from the germline V gene are SNHLY and FYNNEI.

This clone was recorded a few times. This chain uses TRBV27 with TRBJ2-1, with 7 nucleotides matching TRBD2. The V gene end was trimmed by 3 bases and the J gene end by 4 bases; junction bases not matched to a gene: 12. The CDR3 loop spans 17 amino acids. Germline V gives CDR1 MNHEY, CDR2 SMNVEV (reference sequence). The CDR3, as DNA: TGTGCCAGCAGTTTGTTCCCGGCGGCTAGCGGATACAATGAGCAGTTCTTC. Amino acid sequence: CASSLFPAASGYNEQFF.

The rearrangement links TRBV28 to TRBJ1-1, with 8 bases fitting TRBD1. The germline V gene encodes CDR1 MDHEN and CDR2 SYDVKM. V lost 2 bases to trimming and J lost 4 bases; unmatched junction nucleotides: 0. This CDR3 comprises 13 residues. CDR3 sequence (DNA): TGTGCCAGCAGTTTAACAGGGGGCACTGAAGCTTTCTTT. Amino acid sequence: CASSLTGGTEAFF.